These T cell receptor beta chains were read from a single sample in a study of cytomegalovirus exposure and HLA in healthy donors. Produced via immunoSEQ multiplex PCR; TCRdb's table is partial and in-frame only. The sample shows over 150,000 clones, approximately 78% of them seen only once. The sequenced sample consisted of PBMCs. All receptors come from a male donor in good health and CMV-seropositive. The CDR3 runs from the conserved cysteine through the conserved F or W. A D gene is named only where the DNA matches it firmly. Size values are once, few and many counts, or a class for expanded clones, and some rows have none.

d_call	v_call	clone_size	j_call	cdr3_aa	cdr3_nt
.	TRBV29-1	.	TRBJ2-5	CSVAVGQGGETQYF	TGCAGCGTTGCAGTCGGACAGGGAGGGGAGACCCAGTACTTC
.	TRBV28	.	TRBJ2-5	CASSFVTSRTQYF	TGTGCCAGCAGTTTCGTAACTTCTCGGACCCAGTACTTC
.	TRBV4-3	.	TRBJ1-4	CASSQDREEKLFF	TGCGCCAGCAGCCAAGATCGAGAAGAAAAACTGTTTTTT
.	TRBV19	.	TRBJ2-7	CASSPNIAYEQYF	TGTGCCAGTAGTCCAAACATCGCCTACGAGCAGTACTTC
TRBD1	TRBV5-1	.	TRBJ1-2	CASSRTGEGGYTF	TGCGCCAGCAGCCGGACAGGGGAAGGTGGCTACACCTTC
.	TRBV28	.	TRBJ1-1	CASSSGQQGEAFF	TGTGCCAGCAGTAGTGGACAGCAGGGCGAAGCTTTCTTT
TRBD1	TRBV19	.	TRBJ1-2	CASKDRDNYGYTF	TGTGCCAGTAAAGACAGGGACAACTATGGCTACACCTTC
.	TRBV9	.	TRBJ2-5	CASSVAVGETQYF	TGTGCCAGCAGCGTAGCTGTCGGAGAGACCCAGTACTTC
.	TRBV6-1	few	TRBJ1-4	CASRTGQDSFF	TGTGCCAGCAGAACGGGACAAGACTCGTTTTTT
TRBD1	TRBV6-5	.	TRBJ1-5	CASSLGQGVQPQHF	TGTGCCAGCAGTTTAGGACAGGGAGTTCAGCCCCAGCATTTT
.	TRBV7-6	once	TRBJ2-1	CASSLGRQGTYNEQFF	TGTGCCAGCAGCTTAGGGAGGCAGGGGACCTACAATGAGCAGTTCTTC
.	TRBV30	.	TRBJ2-5	CASGGGRQTQYF	TGTGCTTCCGGTGGGGGCCGACAGACCCAGTACTTC
.	TRBV5-1	.	TRBJ1-1	CASSYDLTGGTEAFF	TGCGCCAGCAGCTATGACCTGACGGGTGGGACTGAAGCTTTCTTT
TRBD2	TRBV7-2	.	TRBJ2-3	CASSLDLAGAFTDTQYF	TGTGCCAGCAGCTTAGATCTAGCGGGAGCGTTCACAGATACGCAGTATTTT
.	TRBV7-2	few	TRBJ1-1	CASSLGGGTEAFF	TGTGCCAGCAGCTTAGGCGGGGGAACTGAAGCTTTCTTT
.	TRBV2	.	TRBJ2-3	CASPPGDQRTDTQYF	TGTGCCAGCCCCCCAGGGGACCAGCGCACAGATACGCAGTATTTT
TRBD1	TRBV7-6	.	TRBJ1-4	CASSARQGAGNLFF	TGTGCCAGCAGCGCACGACAGGGGGCGGGAAACCTGTTTTTT
.	TRBV5-5	.	TRBJ1-1	CASSSGAYTEAFF	TGTGCCAGCAGCTCAGGGGCGTACACTGAAGCTTTCTTT
.	TRBV28	.	TRBJ2-7	CASSLEGYEQYF	TGTGCCAGCAGTTTAGAGGGCTACGAGCAGTACTTC
.	TRBV7-9	.	TRBJ1-1	CASNLRGNTEAFF	TGTGCCAGCAACCTAAGGGGGAACACTGAAGCTTTCTTT
.	TRBV19	few	TRBJ1-1	CASSILDTEAFF	TGTGCCAGTAGTATTCTAGACACTGAAGCTTTCTTT
.	TRBV28	.	TRBJ1-1	CATIYRDGAEAFF	TGTGCCACCATTTACAGGGATGGAGCTGAAGCTTTCTTT
.	TRBV7-2	.	TRBJ1-2	CASSSPRGGSAGYTF	TGTGCCAGCAGCTCCCCCCGGGGGGGATCGGCTGGCTACACCTTC
TRBD2	TRBV7-9	.	TRBJ2-7	CASSSPGLAGSYEQYF	TGTGCCAGCAGCTCGCCGGGACTAGCGGGCTCCTACGAGCAGTACTTC
TRBD1	TRBV6-5	.	TRBJ1-6	CASSYFTGGYSPLHF	TGTGCCAGCAGTTACTTTACAGGGGGGTATTCACCCCTCCACTTT
TRBD1	TRBV14	.	TRBJ1-4	CASSPRTGREKLFF	TGTGCCAGCAGCCCGCGGACAGGGCGTGAAAAACTGTTTTTT
.	TRBV4-1	.	TRBJ1-4	CASSQGRGGEKLFF	TGCGCCAGCAGCCAGGGGAGGGGAGGCGAAAAACTGTTTTTT
TRBD1	TRBV18	.	TRBJ2-1	CASSLLQGAFNEQFF	TGTGCCAGCTCACTCCTTCAGGGGGCGTTTAATGAGCAGTTCTTC
.	TRBV5-6	.	TRBJ2-7	CASSYPGVEEQYF	TGTGCCAGCAGCTACCCTGGTGTTGAGGAGCAGTACTTC
TRBD1	TRBV5-1	.	TRBJ2-1	CASSGYRGNEQFF	TGCGCCAGCAGCGGATACAGGGGGAATGAGCAGTTCTTC
TRBD1	TRBV7-9	.	TRBJ1-3	CASSLTGGRNTIYF	TGTGCCAGCAGCCTGACAGGGGGCCGGAACACCATATATTTT
.	TRBV30	.	TRBJ1-3	CAWNAGSSGNTIYF	TGTGCCTGGAACGCAGGTAGCTCTGGAAACACCATATATTTT
.	TRBV10-3	.	TRBJ1-6	CAISERGSYNSPLHF	TGTGCCATCAGTGAGAGGGGCAGCTATAATTCACCCCTCCACTTT
TRBD1	TRBV27	.	TRBJ2-1	CASSLPTRTGGFYNEQFF	TGTGCCAGCAGTTTACCAACACGGACAGGGGGTTTCTACAATGAGCAGTTCTTC
TRBD2	TRBV5-6	many	TRBJ2-7	CASSIPGLAGDEQYF	TGTGCCAGCAGCATTCCGGGACTAGCGGGAGACGAGCAGTACTTC
.	TRBV30	.	TRBJ1-4	CAWTREAGYEKLFF	TGTGCCTGGACTCGGGAGGCAGGCTATGAAAAACTGTTTTTT
.	TRBV25-1	.	TRBJ1-6	CASSEYDTSGPLHF	TGTGCCAGCAGTGAATATGACACCTCCGGACCCCTCCACTTT
.	TRBV7-9	.	TRBJ2-7	CASSPEGSEQYF	TGTGCCAGCAGCCCGGAGGGATCCGAGCAGTACTTC
.	TRBV7-2	once	TRBJ2-2	CASSFRAASVGELFF	TGTGCCAGCAGCTTTAGAGCGGCTTCTGTCGGGGAGCTGTTTTTT
.	TRBV30	.	TRBJ2-7	CASNPPTSSYEQYF	TGTGCCTCCAACCCTCCTACTAGCTCCTACGAGCAGTACTTC